A selection of T cell receptor beta chains follows, all from one sample in a study of cytomegalovirus exposure and HLA in healthy donors. Assay used: immunoSEQ multiplex PCR; TCRdb lists only in-frame clones, some missing. The table shows under 300,000 clones, with roughly 89% occurring only once. Sequences were obtained from PBMCs. These receptors originate from a man between 40 and 49 years old in good health and CMV-seropositive. Both conserved end residues are part of each CDR3. D genes are given only for firm matches. The size of a clone is reported for some rows only, either as once, few or many, or as a class for expanded clones.

j_call	clone_size	v_call	d_call	cdr3_aa	cdr3_nt
TRBJ2-3	once	TRBV18	TRBD2	CASSPILAGDTDTQYF	TGTGCCAGCTCACCCATCCTAGCGGGAGACACAGATACGCAGTATTTT
TRBJ1-5	.	TRBV5-8	TRBD1	CASRQTGEEQPQHF	TGTGCCAGCAGACAAACAGGGGAGGAACAGCCCCAGCATTTT
TRBJ1-4	.	TRBV11-2	.	CASVRGAGEKLFF	TGTGCCAGCGTCCGGGGGGCGGGGGAAAAACTGTTTTTT
TRBJ1-5	.	TRBV6-5	TRBD1	CASSRTGFSNQPQHF	TGTGCCAGCAGCCGGACAGGGTTTAGCAATCAGCCCCAGCATTTT
TRBJ2-7	once	TRBV27	.	CASSHRDTAYEQYF	TGTGCCAGCAGTCACCGGGACACAGCCTACGAGCAGTACTTC
TRBJ2-4	.	TRBV20-1	.	CSARTVNIQYF	TGCAGTGCTAGAACTGTAAACATTCAGTACTTC
TRBJ2-7	.	TRBV7-9	.	CASSLPGSAYEQYF	TGTGCCAGCAGCTTACCCGGGAGCGCCTACGAGCAGTACTTC
TRBJ1-1	.	TRBV5-1	.	CASSLGGGNTEAFF	TGCGCCAGCAGCTTGGGCGGCGGGAACACTGAAGCTTTCTTT
TRBJ2-7	.	TRBV30	.	CAWSTGSYEQYF	TGTGCCTGGAGTACCGGGTCCTACGAGCAGTACTTC
TRBJ1-1	.	TRBV11-2	.	CASSNTGFAEAFF	TGTGCCAGCAGCAACACAGGGTTCGCTGAAGCTTTCTTT
TRBJ1-2	.	TRBV27	.	CASSLQGNYGYTF	TGTGCCAGCAGTCTACAGGGTAACTATGGCTACACCTTC
TRBJ2-7	once	TRBV5-1	TRBD1	CASSLRDWTGAAEQYF	TGCGCCAGCAGCTTGCGGGATTGGACAGGGGCCGCCGAGCAGTACTTC
TRBJ2-1	.	TRBV15	.	CATSREPASSYNEQFF	TGTGCCACCAGCAGAGAACCAGCGAGCTCCTACAATGAGCAGTTCTTC
TRBJ2-2	.	TRBV28	.	CASSPFPGAGELFF	TGTGCCAGCAGTCCCTTCCCCGGAGCCGGGGAGCTGTTTTTT
TRBJ2-6	once	TRBV5-1	TRBD1	CASSQGQGLSGANVLTF	TGCGCCAGCAGCCAGGGACAGGGACTCTCTGGGGCCAACGTCCTGACTTTC
TRBJ2-3	.	TRBV7-9	.	CASSSPGGYAYF	TGTGCCAGCAGCTCCCCTGGGGGGTACGCGTATTTT
TRBJ1-2	.	TRBV19	TRBD1	CASSIGGTGINYLRYTF	TGTGCCAGTAGTATAGGAGGGACAGGGATAAACTATCTGAGGTACACCTTC
TRBJ1-3	.	TRBV6-6	TRBD1	CASSYASTGTGNTIYF	TGTGCCAGCAGTTACGCGTCGACAGGGACTGGAAACACCATATATTTT
TRBJ2-7	.	TRBV5-4	TRBD1	CASSQRTGREQYF	TGCGCCAGCAGCCAACGGACAGGGCGCGAGCAGTACTTC
TRBJ2-7	.	TRBV6-1	TRBD2	CASSLGLAGPYEQYF	TGTGCCAGCAGCCTGGGACTAGCGGGGCCCTACGAGCAGTACTTC
TRBJ2-7	.	TRBV29-1	TRBD2	CSVVTSLYYEQYF	TGCAGCGTTGTGACTAGCCTTTACTACGAGCAGTACTTC
TRBJ1-4	.	TRBV28	.	CATERDEKLFF	TGTGCCACCGAGCGAGATGAAAAACTGTTTTTT
TRBJ1-2	.	TRBV19	TRBD1	CASSMSGTVYGYTF	TGTGCCAGTAGTATGTCCGGGACAGTCTATGGCTACACCTTC
TRBJ2-1	.	TRBV19	.	CASTPGHITLAVPYNEQFF	TGTGCCAGTACCCCGGGACACATAACCCTAGCGGTCCCCTACAATGAGCAGTTCTTC
TRBJ2-5	once	TRBV9	TRBD2	CASSVVPSGTGETQYF	TGTGCCAGCAGCGTAGTTCCCAGCGGGACGGGAGAGACCCAGTACTTC
TRBJ2-7	.	TRBV2	TRBD1	CASSTGTGFYEQYF	TGTGCCAGCAGTACCGGGACAGGGTTCTACGAGCAGTACTTC
TRBJ2-7	few	TRBV6-5	.	CASSATQSYEQYF	TGTGCCAGCAGTGCAACTCAATCCTACGAGCAGTACTTC
TRBJ2-7	.	TRBV21-1	.	CASSPSAKREGVPEQYF	TGTGCCAGCAGCCCGTCTGCGAAGCGGGAGGGCGTACCCGAGCAGTACTTC
TRBJ2-3	.	TRBV5-4	.	CASSLDYSTDTQYF	TGTGCCAGCAGCTTGGACTACAGCACAGATACGCAGTATTTT
TRBJ2-3	.	TRBV5-1	TRBD2	CASSRGSSSTDTQYF	TGCGCCAGCAGCCGCGGGAGCTCTAGCACAGATACGCAGTATTTT
TRBJ2-1	few	TRBV25-1	.	CASSEWSSPYNEQFF	TGTGCCAGCAGTGAGTGGTCTAGCCCCTACAATGAGCAGTTCTTC
TRBJ2-1	.	TRBV7-3	.	CASSLRAGRGGNEQFF	TGTGCCAGCAGCTTACGGGCGGGGAGAGGTGGCAATGAGCAGTTCTTC
TRBJ1-4	few	TRBV4-3	.	CASSQFRATNEKLFF	TGCGCCAGCAGCCAATTCAGGGCAACTAATGAAAAACTGTTTTTT
TRBJ2-1	.	TRBV9	TRBD2	CASSGPRSGKRNEQFF	TGTGCCAGCAGCGGTCCCCGGAGCGGGAAAAGGAATGAGCAGTTCTTC
TRBJ1-1	.	TRBV5-6	.	CASSLAGNPEAFF	TGTGCCAGCAGCTTGGCGGGGAACCCTGAAGCTTTCTTT
TRBJ1-2	.	TRBV2	.	CASSEGGTGLGYGYTF	TGTGCCAGCAGTGAAGGAGGGACGGGACTCGGCTATGGCTACACCTTC
TRBJ1-1	.	TRBV19	TRBD1	CASSIIDRGAFF	TGTGCCAGTAGTATTATCGACAGGGGAGCTTTCTTT
TRBJ2-3	.	TRBV9	.	CASSAPRQDTQYF	TGTGCCAGCAGCGCCCCGAGACAGGACACGCAGTATTTT
TRBJ1-2	.	TRBV6-5	.	CASSYITGSSNYGYTF	TGTGCCAGCAGTTACATTACAGGGAGTAGTAACTATGGCTACACCTTC
TRBJ1-1	.	TRBV21-1	.	CASSKGANEAFF	TGTGCCAGCAGCAAAGGGGCTAACGAAGCTTTCTTT
TRBJ1-5	.	TRBV19	TRBD1	CASTVRQDREPQHF	TGTGCCAGTACTGTCCGACAGGACAGGGAGCCCCAGCATTTT
TRBJ2-5	.	TRBV5-6	.	CASSLGAGPRETQYF	TGTGCCAGCAGCTTGGGCGCGGGCCCGCGGGAGACCCAGTACTTC
TRBJ2-3	once	TRBV6-4	.	CASSDARRTQYF	TGTGCCAGCAGTGACGCGAGGAGAACGCAGTATTTT
TRBJ1-2	.	TRBV29-1	.	CSASPANYGYTF	TGCAGCGCTTCCCCAGCTAACTATGGCTACACCTTC
TRBJ2-5	.	TRBV7-9	.	CASSKRRDSYRETQYF	TGTGCCAGCAGTAAACGGAGGGACAGCTATCGGGAGACCCAGTACTTC
TRBJ1-3	.	TRBV28	.	CASRGRGFGNTIYF	TGTGCCAGCAGGGGGCGGGGGTTTGGGAACACCATATATTTT
TRBJ2-7	once	TRBV5-1	TRBD2	CASSPSGLADTYEQYF	TGCGCCAGCAGCCCCTCCGGACTAGCGGATACCTACGAGCAGTACTTC
TRBJ2-5	many	TRBV2	TRBD2	CASSEDRIGLAMMSQYF	TGTGCCAGCAGTGAAGACAGAATAGGACTAGCGATGATGTCCCAGTACTTC
TRBJ2-3	.	TRBV29-1	.	CSVEGQGVMDTQYF	TGCAGCGTTGAAGGTCAAGGGGTAATGGATACGCAGTATTTT
TRBJ2-3	.	TRBV2	TRBD2	CASSEILAGGFPSTQYF	TGTGCCAGCAGTGAAATTCTAGCGGGAGGTTTTCCTTCAACGCAGTATTTT
TRBJ2-2	.	TRBV27	TRBD1	CASSYGQGRTGELFF	TGTGCCAGCAGTTACGGACAGGGGCGGACCGGGGAGCTGTTTTTT
TRBJ2-7	.	TRBV16	TRBD1	CASSRVRQGYEQYF	TGTGCCAGCAGCCGAGTACGACAGGGCTACGAGCAGTACTTC
TRBJ2-1	.	TRBV27	TRBD2	CASSPLHPGGHEQFF	TGTGCCAGCAGTCCCCTGCATCCGGGAGGGCATGAGCAGTTCTTC
TRBJ2-6	.	TRBV7-9	.	CASSLAGALSNSGANVLTF	TGTGCCAGCAGCTTAGCAGGGGCCCTCTCCAACTCTGGGGCCAACGTCCTGACTTTC
TRBJ2-7	.	TRBV2	.	CASSGTYEQYF	TGTGCCAGCAGCGGGACCTACGAGCAGTACTTC
TRBJ2-5	.	TRBV4-3	TRBD1	CASSQDWGTGAQETQYF	TGCGCCAGCAGCCAAGATTGGGGGACAGGGGCGCAAGAGACCCAGTACTTC
TRBJ2-3	.	TRBV4-1	TRBD2	CASSQDAGLAGGFTDTQYF	TGCGCCAGCAGCCAAGACGCGGGACTAGCGGGAGGGTTTACAGATACGCAGTATTTT
TRBJ2-7	few	TRBV6-5	.	CASSYAASYEQYF	TGTGCCAGCAGTTACGCGGCCTCCTACGAGCAGTACTTC
TRBJ2-5	.	TRBV5-4	TRBD2	CASSPSGRVETQYF	TGTGCCAGCAGCCCTAGCGGGAGAGTCGAGACCCAGTACTTC
TRBJ2-2	.	TRBV7-8	.	CASSIRLERTGELFF	TGTGCCAGCAGCATCCGACTAGAGAGGACCGGGGAGCTGTTTTTT